These 20 T cell receptor beta chains originate from one sample sequenced in a study of blood T cells in healthy people across ages (dated by TCRdb to between 2014 and 2016). Library preparation used 5' RACE. This sample was sequenced with an Illumina HiSeq 2500. The second PCR ran for about 6 to 11 cycles and used a J-beta primer mix along with a sample-barcoded 5' primer. The public reads were quality trimmed at Q25 with fastp and then assembled into clones with MiXCR by TCRdb, keeping productive beta chains. Each CDR3 protein gets just one entry, which takes the most common genes and DNA from the rows behind it. The sample has hundreds of thousands of distinct CDR3 sequences on record, around two fifths of them singletons. Roughly 18% of the sample comes from the top ten. Sequencing was performed on blood. These TCRs come from a man aged 60 to 75 in good health.

This clonotype was seen only once. V is TRBV20-1 and J is TRBJ1-4; D is unresolved. The CDR3 totals 13 residues. Germline CDR1 reads DFQATT; CDR2 reads SNEGSKA (reference sequence). The V and J ends lost 5 bases and 3 bases respectively, with 10 bases between them. The CDR3 spells CSASNGPNEKLFF. CDR3 nucleotides: TGCAGTGCTTCTAACGGGCCTAATGAAAAACTGTTTTTT.

The rearrangement links TRBV12-3 or TRBV12-4 to TRBJ1-1; D unresolved. Trimming took 5 bases from V and 1 from J, leaving 14 bases between them. This CDR3 has 15 residues. The CDR3 sequence: CASSRRGVENTEAFF. CDR3 DNA sequence: TGTGCCAGCAGTCGCAGAGGCGTAGAGAACACTGAAGCTTTCTTT.

The chain combines TRBV12-3 or TRBV12-4 with TRBJ1-1; no clear D. The length of the CDR3 is 11 residues. V shed 3 bases and J shed 4 bases, with 3 bases lying between them. Here the CDR3 reads CASSFSTEAFF. The CDR3 coding sequence is TGTGCCAGCAGTTTCAGCACTGAAGCTTTCTTT.

This clonotype was counted between two and nine times. The chain carries TRBV6-2 or TRBV6-3 and TRBJ2-3; TRBD1 might be the D (6 bases). V dropped 4 bases and J dropped 2 bases, with 13 bases sitting between them. The CDR3 runs 15 residues. CDR1 is MNHEY, CDR2 SVGEGT, per germline. CDR3 region: CASSFRQAITDTQYF. Written as DNA, the CDR3 is TGTGCCAGCAGTTTCAGACAGGCGATCACAGATACGCAGTATTTT.

The sample holds many counts of this clonotype. The chain recombines TRBV20-1 with TRBJ2-7, with a tentative D call TRBD1 (6 bases). CDR1 and CDR2 from the germline V gene are DFQATT and SNEGSKA (reference sequence). This CDR3 comprises 12 residues. V lost 6 bases and J lost 6, with 15 bases in between. The CDR3 loop reads CSADTGIREQYF. CDR3 bases: TGCAGTGCCGACACAGGGATTCGCGAGCAGTACTTC.

This chain joins TRBV16 and TRBJ2-4; a possible D gene is TRBD1 (6 bases). Germline CDR1 KGHSY, CDR2 FQNENV. This CDR3 region has 17 residues. V was clipped by 4 bases and J by 1 base, with 17 bases between them. As DNA, the CDR3 is TGTGCCAGCAGCCCCCAGTCAGGGGCAGGGGCCAAAAACATTCAGTACTTC. It encodes CASSPQSGAGAKNIQYF.

This clonotype came up a few times. This sequence joins TRBV29-1 and TRBJ2-5, with a possible D match to TRBD2 (7 bases). CDR1 and CDR2 (germline): SQVTM, ANQGSEA. CDR3 size: 13 residues. V shed 6 bases and J shed 4 bases, with 15 bases lying between them. The DNA of the CDR3 is TGCAGCGTGGTAGTAGGGGGGGTAGAGACCCAGTACTTC. Protein product: CSVVVGGVETQYF.

The chain carries TRBV27 and TRBJ1-2, with 7 bases lining up with TRBD1. The germline CDR1 and CDR2 sequences are MNHEY and SMNVEV (reference sequence). The CDR3 is 14 amino acids. V lost 7 bases to trimming and J lost 8 bases; unmatched junction nucleotides: 13. CDR3 nucleotides: TGTGCCAGCAAGTTTGCAGGGGGATCAGGAGGCTACACCTTC. This translates into CASKFAGGSGGYTF.

This clonotype has only a few counts. The chain employs TRBV7-9 and TRBJ2-1; TRBD1 agrees at 8 bases. J was trimmed by 8 bases and V by 5 bases; bases with no gene match: 14. This CDR3 has 16 amino acids. CDR1 and CDR2 (germline): SEHNR, FQNEAQ (reference sequence). The CDR3 DNA is TGTGCCAGCAGCCCCGAGCCCGGGACAGGTCGTCATGAGCAGTTCTTC. It specifies CASSPEPGTGRHEQFF.

This sequence joins TRBV28 and TRBJ2-7, with 9 nucleotides matching TRBD1. Trimming at V came to 4 bases and at J to 9 bases, leaving 4 bases not matched to a gene. CDR3 length equals 12 residues. Per germline, CDR1 MDHEN and CDR2 SYDVKM. In DNA form, the CDR3 reads TGTGCCAGCAGTTGGGGACAGGGAGGGCAGTACTTC. It is translated as CASSWGQGGQYF.

The chain links TRBV7-2 to TRBJ2-5; the match to TRBD1 covers 9 bases. Matching the DNA end better, TRBJ2-7 makes the J call doubtful. Germline V gives CDR1 SGHTA, CDR2 FQGNSA. The CDR3 has 14 amino acids. For the CDR3, the DNA is TGTGCCAGCAGCCCGGGACAGGGAGGATTCGAGCAGTACTTC. Translation: CASSPGQGGFEQYF.

This clonotype occurred a few times. The chain is built from TRBV20-1 and TRBJ1-6; D is undetermined. Germline V CDR1 and CDR2: DFQATT, SNEGSKA (reference sequence). V was pared by 3 bases and J by 7 bases, with 10 bases between. The CDR3 runs to 13 residues. The CDR3 loop is CSASLRSNSPLHF. CDR3 coding DNA: TGCAGTGCTAGTCTCAGATCAAATTCACCCCTCCACTTT.

The V gene is TRBV7-2, the J gene TRBJ2-1, with a tentative D call TRBD1 (5 bases). The CDR3 is 14 residues long. Germline CDR1 and CDR2: SGHTA and FQGNSA. Trimming stripped 5 bases from V and 9 bases from J, with 17 bases between. The CDR3 DNA follows: TGTGCCAGCAGCGAAGCGATTGGGGCCACTGAGCAGTTCTTC. It is translated as CASSEAIGATEQFF.

This clonotype was seen a few times. The chain joins TRBV9 to TRBJ2-1; either TRBD1 or TRBD2 may fit D (5 bases each). Germline V gene sequence: CDR1 SGDLS, CDR2 YYNGEE. This CDR3 contains 17 residues. V was pared by 4 bases and J by 0 bases, with 17 bases between. The CDR3 DNA sequence: TGTGCCAGCAGCCCCCGGGGTGGACATAGCTCCTACAATGAGCAGTTCTTC. This gives the protein CASSPRGGHSSYNEQFF. Filled out from reference TRBV9 and TRBJ2-1, the complete variable domain reads DSGVTQTPKHLITATGQRVTLRCSPRSGDLSVYWYQQSLDQGLQFLIQYYNGEERAKGNILERFSAQQFPDLHSELNLSSLELGDSALYFCASSPRGGHSSYNEQFFGPGTRLTVL.

V gene TRBV10-3 combines with J gene TRBJ2-2; D gene ambiguous. CDR3 length: 15 amino acids. Trimming stripped 6 bases from V and 5 bases from J, with 16 bases between. Germline lookup yields CDR1 ENHRY and CDR2 SYGVKD. Written as DNA, the CDR3 is TGTGCCATCAGCGCCAGTGGCCCGAGGACCGGGGAGCTGTTTTTT. Amino acids: CAISASGPRTGELFF.

V is TRBV5-1 and J is TRBJ2-1; 7 nucleotides align to TRBD1. V shed 3 bases and J 7 bases; nucleotides not matched to a gene: 7. Germline V gives CDR1 SGHRS, CDR2 YFSETQ. The CDR3 length is 14 residues. The CDR3 DNA reads as TGCGCCAGCAGCTCCGGGACAGTTCTTAATGAGCAGTTCTTC. This translates into CASSSGTVLNEQFF. Looking up the rest from reference TRBV5-1 and TRBJ2-1 gives the full variable domain: KAGVTQTPRYLIKTRGQQVTLSCSPISGHRSVSWYQQTPGQGLQFLFEYFSETQRNKGNFPGRFSGRQFSNSRSEMNVSTLELGDSALYLCASSSGTVLNEQFFGPGTRLTVL.

This clonotype came up many times. The V call is TRBV7-2, the J call TRBJ2-7, with D possibly being TRBD2 (5 bases). The CDR3 extends over 12 amino acids. CDR1 is SGHTA and CDR2 is FQGNSA in the germline V gene. Trimming took off 5 bases at V and 3 bases at J, with 8 bases between the two ends. The CDR3 nucleotides read TGTGCCAGCAGCCTGGACTTCTACGAGCAGTACTTC. Protein product: CASSLDFYEQYF.

This clonotype was detected only once. The gene calls are TRBV10-3 and TRBJ1-2; TRBD1 agrees at 9 bases. CDR1 is ENHRY and CDR2 is SYGVKD in the germline V gene. CDR3 length: 14 residues. CDR3 loop: CTTRQGEKNYGYTF. The DNA for the CDR3 is TGTACCACACGACAGGGGGAAAAAAACTATGGCTACACCTTC.

The genes are TRBV20-1 and TRBJ1-1; D might be TRBD1 (6 bases). The V end was cut by 2 bases, the J end by 6 bases, with 13 bases between. Germline values: CDR1 DFQATT, CDR2 SNEGSKA (reference sequence). This CDR3 contains 13 residues. In DNA form, the CDR3 reads TGCAGTGCTAGAAAAACAGGGCGCCCTGAAGCTTTCTTT. This translates into CSARKTGRPEAFF.

This chain uses TRBV6-1 with TRBJ2-5, with TRBD1 matching 10 bases. CDR1 and CDR2 from the germline V gene are MNHNS and SASEGT. With V trimmed by 10 bases and J by 4 bases, 24 bases remained unmatched. The CDR3 spans 19 residues. CDR3 sequence reads: CATLDPGQGPLGGGETQYF. CDR3 coding DNA: TGTGCCACCTTGGACCCGGGACAGGGGCCTCTAGGGGGGGGAGAGACCCAGTACTTC.